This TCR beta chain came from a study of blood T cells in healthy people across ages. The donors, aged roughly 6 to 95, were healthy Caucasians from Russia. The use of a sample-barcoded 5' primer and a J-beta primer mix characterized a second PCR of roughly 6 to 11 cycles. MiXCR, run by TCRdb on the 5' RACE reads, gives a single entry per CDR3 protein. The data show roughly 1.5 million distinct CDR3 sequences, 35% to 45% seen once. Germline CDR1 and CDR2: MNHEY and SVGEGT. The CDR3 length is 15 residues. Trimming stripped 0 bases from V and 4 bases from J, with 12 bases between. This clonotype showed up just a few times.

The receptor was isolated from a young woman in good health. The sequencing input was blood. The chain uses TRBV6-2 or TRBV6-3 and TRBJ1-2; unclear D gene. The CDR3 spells CASSYSIAQFYGYTF. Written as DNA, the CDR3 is TGTGCCAGCAGTTACTCGATTGCGCAATTCTATGGCTACACCTTC.